The entry that follows covers one T cell receptor (beta chain) sequence. Germline V CDR1 and CDR2: LGHDT, YNNKEL (reference sequence). Trimming took off 1 base at V and 6 bases at J, with 4 bases between the two ends. The CDR3 loop spans 12 amino acids. The data originate from a study of control samples from healthy donors and cancer patients. Profiling relied on immunoSEQ multiplex PCR, and the TCRdb table lists in-frame clones only, not all of them. Counted here are roughly 400,000 clones, around nine tenths occurring once; the ten biggest clones make up 5.5% to 8%. This receptor was taken from a middle-aged man with head and neck cancer. The chain couples TRBV3-1 (or the pseudogene TRBV3-2) to TRBJ2-1; D remains ambiguous. What was sequenced was PBMCs. CDR3 sequence: CASSQGANEQFF. DNA of the CDR3: TGTGCCAGCAGCCAAGGGGCCAATGAGCAGTTCTTC.